The rows below give T cell receptor beta chains drawn from one sample of a study of cytomegalovirus exposure and HLA in healthy donors. Profiling relied on immunoSEQ multiplex PCR, and the TCRdb table lists in-frame clones only, not all of them. The sample has 110,000 to 150,000 clones; less than 85% are singletons. Source material: PBMCs. These receptors originate from a woman in her fifties or sixties in good health and CMV-seropositive. Each CDR3 is given with its conserved first and last residue. A D gene is named only where the DNA matches it firmly. The size entry is marked missing in some rows and otherwise reads once, few, many or a size class.

CDR3 length,D gene,V gene,clone size,J gene,CDR3 protein
14,-,TRBV11-3,-,TRBJ1-3,CASSSDRAGNTIYF
15,TRBD2,TRBV18,-,TRBJ2-1,CASSPALAGGPEQFF
15,-,TRBV5-1,-,TRBJ1-6,CASSDGTSDARPLHF
13,-,TRBV9,once,TRBJ2-5,CASSVDGEETQYF
11,-,TRBV6-6,-,TRBJ2-5,CASSPFETQYF
13,-,TRBV2,-,TRBJ2-2,CASRFTVAGELFF
14,-,TRBV7-6,once,TRBJ1-6,CASSLARDNSPLHF
13,-,TRBV30,-,TRBJ2-7,CAWRRQAPYEQYF
12,-,TRBV7-8,once,TRBJ2-5,CASSFSKQTQYF
15,-,TRBV5-8,-,TRBJ1-2,CASSLSAGLNYGYTF
14,TRBD1,TRBV5-1,-,TRBJ2-2,CASSQETGPGELFF
14,TRBD1,TRBV5-4,-,TRBJ1-1,CASSKQGTNTEAFF